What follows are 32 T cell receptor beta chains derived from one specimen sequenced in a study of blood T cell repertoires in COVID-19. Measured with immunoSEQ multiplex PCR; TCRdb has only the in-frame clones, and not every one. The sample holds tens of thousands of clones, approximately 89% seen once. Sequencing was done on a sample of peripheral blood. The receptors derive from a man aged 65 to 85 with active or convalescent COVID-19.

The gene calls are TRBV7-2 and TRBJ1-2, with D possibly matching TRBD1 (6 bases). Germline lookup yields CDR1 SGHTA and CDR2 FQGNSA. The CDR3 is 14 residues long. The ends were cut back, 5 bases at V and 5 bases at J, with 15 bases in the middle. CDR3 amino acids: CASSPGRDIYGYTF. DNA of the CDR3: TGTGCCAGCAGCCCCGGAAGGGACATTTATGGCTACACCTTC.

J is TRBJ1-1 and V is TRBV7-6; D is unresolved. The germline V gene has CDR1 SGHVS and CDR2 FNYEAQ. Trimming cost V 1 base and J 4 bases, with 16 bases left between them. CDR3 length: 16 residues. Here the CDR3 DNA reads TGTGCCAGCAGCTTAGAAAGCCCGGGAAGGTCCACTGAAGCTTTCTTT. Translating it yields CASSLESPGRSTEAFF.

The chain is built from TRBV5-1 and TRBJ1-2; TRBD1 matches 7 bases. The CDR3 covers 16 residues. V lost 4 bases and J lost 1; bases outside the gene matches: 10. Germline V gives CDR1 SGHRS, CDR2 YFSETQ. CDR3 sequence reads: CASSAIQGTLNYGYTF. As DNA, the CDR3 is TGCGCCAGCAGCGCCATACAGGGGACGCTTAACTATGGCTACACCTTC.

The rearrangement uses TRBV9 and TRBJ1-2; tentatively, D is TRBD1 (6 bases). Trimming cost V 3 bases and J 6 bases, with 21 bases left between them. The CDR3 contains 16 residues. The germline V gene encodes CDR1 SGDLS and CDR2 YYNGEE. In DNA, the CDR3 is TGTGCCAGCAGCGCCTCACAGGGCCCCCTCGGTAATGGCTACACCTTC. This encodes CASSASQGPLGNGYTF.

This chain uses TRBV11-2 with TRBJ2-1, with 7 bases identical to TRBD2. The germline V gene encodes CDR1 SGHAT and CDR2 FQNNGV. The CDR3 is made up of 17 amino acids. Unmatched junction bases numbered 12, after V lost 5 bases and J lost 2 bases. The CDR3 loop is CASSLTGGIATYNEQFF. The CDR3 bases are TGTGCCAGCAGCCTAACCGGGGGGATCGCAACCTACAATGAGCAGTTCTTC.

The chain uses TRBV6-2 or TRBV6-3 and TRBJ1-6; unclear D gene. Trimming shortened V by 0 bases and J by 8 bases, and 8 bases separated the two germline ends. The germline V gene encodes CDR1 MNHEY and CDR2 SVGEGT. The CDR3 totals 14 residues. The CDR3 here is CASSYSDWDSPLHF. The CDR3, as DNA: TGTGCCAGCAGTTACTCCGACTGGGATTCACCCCTCCACTTT.

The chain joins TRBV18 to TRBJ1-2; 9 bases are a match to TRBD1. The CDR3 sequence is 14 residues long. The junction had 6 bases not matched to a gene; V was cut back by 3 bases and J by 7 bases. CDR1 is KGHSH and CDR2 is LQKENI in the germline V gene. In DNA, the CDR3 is TGTGCCAGCTCACCTTGGGACAGGGAGGCTGGCTACACCTTC. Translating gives CASSPWDREAGYTF.

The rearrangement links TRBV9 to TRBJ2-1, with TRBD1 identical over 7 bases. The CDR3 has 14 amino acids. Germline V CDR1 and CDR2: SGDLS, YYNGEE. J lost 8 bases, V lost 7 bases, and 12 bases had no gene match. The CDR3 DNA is TGTGCCAGCTCCACAGGGGTAGGATACCATGAGCAGTTCTTC. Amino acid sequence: CASSTGVGYHEQFF.

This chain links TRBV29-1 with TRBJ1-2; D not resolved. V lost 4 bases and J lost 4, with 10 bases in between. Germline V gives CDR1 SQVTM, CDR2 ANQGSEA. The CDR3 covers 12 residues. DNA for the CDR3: TGCAGCGTTGTAGCCCAAGGCTATGGCTACACCTTC. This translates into CSVVAQGYGYTF. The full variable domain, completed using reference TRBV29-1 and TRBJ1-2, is SAVISQKPSRDICQRGTSLTIQCQVDSQVTMMFWYRQQPGQSLTLIATANQGSEATYESGFVIDKFPISRPNLTFSTLTVSNMSPEDSSIYLCSVVAQGYGYTFGSGTRLTVV.

The CDR3, as DNA: TGTGCCAGCAGCAAGGACAGGGGGCTTCTAGGCGATGAGCAGTTCTTC. Protein: CASSKDRGLLGDEQFF. The gene calls are TRBV21-1 and TRBJ2-1; TRBD1, the table's D call, lacks a check against the DNA. TRBV21-1 counts as a pseudogene. CDR3 length: 16 amino acids.

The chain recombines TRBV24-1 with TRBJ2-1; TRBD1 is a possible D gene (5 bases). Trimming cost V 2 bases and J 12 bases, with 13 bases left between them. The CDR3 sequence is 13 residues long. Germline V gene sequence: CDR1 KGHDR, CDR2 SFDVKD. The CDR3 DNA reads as TGTGCCACCAGTGATTCGTCGTTAGGGGCGCAGTTCTTC. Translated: CATSDSSLGAQFF.

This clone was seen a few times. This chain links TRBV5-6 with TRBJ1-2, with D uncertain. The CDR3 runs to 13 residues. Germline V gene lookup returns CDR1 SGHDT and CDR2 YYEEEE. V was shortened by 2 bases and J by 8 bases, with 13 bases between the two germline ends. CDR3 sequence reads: CASSLSTVPGYTF. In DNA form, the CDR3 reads TGTGCCAGCAGCTTATCTACTGTCCCCGGCTACACCTTC.

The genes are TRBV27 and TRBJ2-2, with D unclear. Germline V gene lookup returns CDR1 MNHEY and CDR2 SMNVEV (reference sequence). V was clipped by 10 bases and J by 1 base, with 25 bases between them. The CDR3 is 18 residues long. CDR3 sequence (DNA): TGTGCCACCTCCGATCAAATCCCTGGGCCCCGGAACACCGGGGAGCTGTTTTTT. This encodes CATSDQIPGPRNTGELFF.

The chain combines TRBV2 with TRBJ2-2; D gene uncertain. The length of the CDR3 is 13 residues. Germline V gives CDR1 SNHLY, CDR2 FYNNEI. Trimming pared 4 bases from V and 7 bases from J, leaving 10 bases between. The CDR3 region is CASSGVRGGELFF. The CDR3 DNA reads TGTGCCAGCAGTGGAGTCCGAGGCGGGGAGCTGTTTTTT.

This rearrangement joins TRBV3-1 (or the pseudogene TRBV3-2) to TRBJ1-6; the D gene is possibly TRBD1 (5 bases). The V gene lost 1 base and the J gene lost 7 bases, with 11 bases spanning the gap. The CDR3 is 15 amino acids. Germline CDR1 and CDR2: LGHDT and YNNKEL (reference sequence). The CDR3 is CASSQGGTVNSPLHF. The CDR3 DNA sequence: TGTGCCAGCAGCCAAGGCGGGACGGTAAATTCACCCCTCCACTTT.

The CDR3 here is CASSLGLGRGESGETQYF. The DNA of the CDR3 is TGTGCCAGCAGCTTAGGCCTAGGGCGGGGGGAAAGTGGAGAGACCCAGTACTTC. This rearrangement joins TRBV7-2 to TRBJ2-5, with TRBD2 matching over 8 bases. Looked up from germline, CDR1 is SGHTA and CDR2 is FQGNSA. V lost 1 base and J lost 4; bases outside the gene matches: 14. CDR3 length equals 18 residues.

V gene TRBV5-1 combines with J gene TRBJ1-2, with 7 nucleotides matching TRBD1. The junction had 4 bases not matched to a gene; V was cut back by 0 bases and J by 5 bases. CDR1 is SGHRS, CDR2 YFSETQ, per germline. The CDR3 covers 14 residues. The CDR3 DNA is TGCGCCAGCAGCTTGGTAGGACAGGATTATGGCTACACCTTC. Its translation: CASSLVGQDYGYTF.

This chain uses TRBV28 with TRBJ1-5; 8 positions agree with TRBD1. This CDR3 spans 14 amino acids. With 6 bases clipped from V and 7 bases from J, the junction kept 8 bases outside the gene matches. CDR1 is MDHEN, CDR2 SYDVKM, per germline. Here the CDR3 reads CASSRTGTVQPQHF. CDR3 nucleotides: TGTGCCAGCAGCCGGACAGGGACGGTCCAGCCCCAGCATTTT.

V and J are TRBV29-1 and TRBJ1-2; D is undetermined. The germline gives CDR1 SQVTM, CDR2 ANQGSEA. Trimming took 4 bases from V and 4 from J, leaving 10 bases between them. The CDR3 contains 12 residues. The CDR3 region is CSVVRAGYGYTF. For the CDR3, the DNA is TGCAGCGTTGTTAGGGCGGGCTATGGCTACACCTTC.

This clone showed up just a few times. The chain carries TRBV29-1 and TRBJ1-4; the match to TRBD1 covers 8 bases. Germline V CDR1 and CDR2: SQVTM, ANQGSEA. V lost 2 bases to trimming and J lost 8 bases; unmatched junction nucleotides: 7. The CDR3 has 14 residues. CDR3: CSVETDRVGEKLFF. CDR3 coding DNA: TGCAGCGTTGAAACGGACAGGGTGGGAGAAAAACTGTTTTTT. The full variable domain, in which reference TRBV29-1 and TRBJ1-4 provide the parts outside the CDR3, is SAVISQKPSRDICQRGTSLTIQCQVDSQVTMMFWYRQQPGQSLTLIATANQGSEATYESGFVIDKFPISRPNLTFSTLTVSNMSPEDSSIYLCSVETDRVGEKLFFGSGTQLSVL.

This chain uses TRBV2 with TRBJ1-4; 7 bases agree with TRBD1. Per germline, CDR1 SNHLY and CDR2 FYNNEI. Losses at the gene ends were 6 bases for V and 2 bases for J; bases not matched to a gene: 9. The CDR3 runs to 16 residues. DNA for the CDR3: TGTGCCAGCAGCCTTCAGGGGGGATTGACTAATGAAAAACTGTTTTTT. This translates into CASSLQGGLTNEKLFF. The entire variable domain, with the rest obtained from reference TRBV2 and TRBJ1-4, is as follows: EPEVTQTPSHQVTQMGQEVILRCVPISNHLYFYWYRQILGQKVEFLVSFYNNEISEKSEIFDDQFSVERPDGSNFTLKIRSTKLEDSAMYFCASSLQGGLTNEKLFFGSGTQLSVL.

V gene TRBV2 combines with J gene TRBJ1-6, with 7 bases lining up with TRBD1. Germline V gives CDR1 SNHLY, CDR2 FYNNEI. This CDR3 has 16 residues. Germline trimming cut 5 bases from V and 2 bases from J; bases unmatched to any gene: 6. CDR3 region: CASSRDSATYNSPLHF. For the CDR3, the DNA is TGTGCCAGCAGTCGGGACAGCGCGACCTATAATTCACCCCTCCACTTT.

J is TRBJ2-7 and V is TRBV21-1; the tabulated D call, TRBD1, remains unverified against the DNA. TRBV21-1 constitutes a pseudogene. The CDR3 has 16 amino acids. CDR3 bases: TGTGCCAGCAGCAAAGGATCTGACAGGGAACCCTACGAGCAGTACTTC. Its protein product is CASSKGSDREPYEQYF.

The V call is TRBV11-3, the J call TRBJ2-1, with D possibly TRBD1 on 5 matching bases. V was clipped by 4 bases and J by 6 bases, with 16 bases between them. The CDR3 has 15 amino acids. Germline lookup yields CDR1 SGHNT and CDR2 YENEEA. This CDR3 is CASSSFGRAGNEQFF. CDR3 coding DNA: TGTGCCAGCAGCTCCTTTGGCAGGGCAGGCAATGAGCAGTTCTTC.

CDR3: CASSPPGQGPGTGELFF. The CDR3 DNA is TGTGCCAGCAGCCCGCCGGGACAGGGCCCGGGGACCGGGGAGCTGTTTTTT. The V and J genes are TRBV5-4 and TRBJ2-2; 9 bases map to TRBD1. The CDR3 is 17 amino acids. Germline lookup yields CDR1 SGHNT and CDR2 YYREEE (reference sequence). V was clipped by 4 bases and J by 5 bases; unmatched bases: 12. Using reference TRBV5-4 and TRBJ2-2 for the parts outside the CDR3, the full variable domain is ETGVTQSPTHLIKTRGQQVTLRCSSQSGHNTVSWYQQALGQGPQFIFQYYREEENGRGNFPPRFSGLQFPNYSSELNVNALELDDSALYLCASSPPGQGPGTGELFFGEGSRLTVL.

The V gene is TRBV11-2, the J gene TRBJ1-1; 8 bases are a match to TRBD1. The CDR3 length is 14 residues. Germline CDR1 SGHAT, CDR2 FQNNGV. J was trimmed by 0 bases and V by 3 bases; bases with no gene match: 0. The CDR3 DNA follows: TGTGCCAGCAGCTTGGGACAGGTGAACACTGAAGCTTTCTTT. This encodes CASSLGQVNTEAFF.

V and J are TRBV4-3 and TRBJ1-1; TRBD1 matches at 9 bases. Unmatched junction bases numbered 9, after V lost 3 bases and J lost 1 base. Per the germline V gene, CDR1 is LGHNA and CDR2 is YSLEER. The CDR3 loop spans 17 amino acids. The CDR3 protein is CASSQPGTGRENTEAFF. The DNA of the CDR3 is TGCGCCAGCAGCCAGCCCGGGACAGGGAGGGAGAACACTGAAGCTTTCTTT.

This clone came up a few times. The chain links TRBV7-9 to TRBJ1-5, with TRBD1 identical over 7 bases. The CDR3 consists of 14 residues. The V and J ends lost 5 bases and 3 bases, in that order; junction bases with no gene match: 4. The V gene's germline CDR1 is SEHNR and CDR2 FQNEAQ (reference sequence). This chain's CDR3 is CASSQTGYNQPQHF. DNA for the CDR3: TGTGCCAGCAGCCAGACAGGGTACAATCAGCCCCAGCATTTT.

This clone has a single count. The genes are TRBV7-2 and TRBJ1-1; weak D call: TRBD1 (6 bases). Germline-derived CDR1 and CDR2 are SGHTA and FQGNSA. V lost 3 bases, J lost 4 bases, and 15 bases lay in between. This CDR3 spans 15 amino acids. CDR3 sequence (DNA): TGTGCCAGCAGCTTGGGGGGGCGGTCGTTCACTGAAGCTTTCTTT. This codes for CASSLGGRSFTEAFF.

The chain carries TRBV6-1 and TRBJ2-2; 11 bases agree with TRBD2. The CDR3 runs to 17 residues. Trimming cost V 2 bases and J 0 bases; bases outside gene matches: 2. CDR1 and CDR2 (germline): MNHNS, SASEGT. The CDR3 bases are TGTGCCAGCAGTGAACAACTAGCGGGGGCGAACACCGGGGAGCTGTTTTTT. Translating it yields CASSEQLAGANTGELFF.

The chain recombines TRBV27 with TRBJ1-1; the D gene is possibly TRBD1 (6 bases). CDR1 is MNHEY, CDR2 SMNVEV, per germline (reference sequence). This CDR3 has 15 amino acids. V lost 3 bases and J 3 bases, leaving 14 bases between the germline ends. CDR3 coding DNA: TGTGCCAGCAGTTTTAGGCGGGGGCTCGACACTGAAGCTTTCTTT. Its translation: CASSFRRGLDTEAFF.

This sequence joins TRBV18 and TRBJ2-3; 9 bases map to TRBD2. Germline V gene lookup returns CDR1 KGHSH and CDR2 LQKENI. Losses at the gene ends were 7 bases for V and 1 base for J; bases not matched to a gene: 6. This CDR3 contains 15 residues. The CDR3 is CASFQRLAGTDTQYF. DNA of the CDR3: TGTGCCAGCTTCCAAAGACTAGCGGGCACAGATACGCAGTATTTT.